The 25 T cell receptor beta chains below come from one sample, sequenced in a study of shared clonotypes between healthy human individuals. Sequencing was performed with immunoSEQ multiplex PCR; in TCRdb, only in-frame clones are kept and a portion is missing. The repertoire holds 2 million to 2.5 million clones, around 95% seen once, with roughly 0.13% in the top ten. Material for sequencing was naive CD4+ T cells sorted from blood. Subset defined: CD45RA+ positively selected. The receptors were gathered from a man in his late teens or twenties in good health.

This chain connects TRBV2 to TRBJ1-2; D is ambiguous. The CDR3 loop spans 13 amino acids. With 2 bases removed from V and 4 bases from J, the gap between germline ends came to 8 bases. Germline V gives CDR1 SNHLY, CDR2 FYNNEI. The chain's CDR3 is CASSEREGYGYTF. The CDR3 DNA reads TGTGCCAGCAGTGAACGAGAGGGCTATGGCTACACCTTC.

This chain joins TRBV29-1 and TRBJ2-6, with D hard to call. Germline assignment: CDR1 SQVTM and CDR2 ANQGSEA. With 0 bases removed from V and 2 bases from J, the gap between germline ends came to 8 bases. The CDR3 totals 15 residues. The CDR3 bases are TGCAGCGTTGAAGATCGGGTCCCTGGGGCCAACGTCCTGACTTTC. This translates into CSVEDRVPGANVLTF.

The rearrangement uses TRBV5-1 and TRBJ1-1, with 8 bases that match TRBD1. CDR1 and CDR2 (germline): SGHRS, YFSETQ. Trimming at V came to 4 bases and at J to 4 bases, leaving 12 bases not matched to a gene. The CDR3 contains 16 residues. The CDR3 protein is CASSVGTGGSGTEAFF. The DNA of the CDR3 is TGCGCCAGCAGCGTCGGGACAGGAGGATCGGGCACTGAAGCTTTCTTT.

V is TRBV5-1 and J is TRBJ2-5, with 7 positions matching TRBD1. V lost 2 bases, J lost 2 bases, and 3 bases stayed unmatched. This CDR3 region has 14 residues. CDR1 is SGHRS, CDR2 YFSETQ, per germline. The CDR3 bases are TGCGCCAGCAGCTTTGGGACAGAACAAGAGACCCAGTACTTC. Translated: CASSFGTEQETQYF.

The chain is built from TRBV2 and TRBJ1-3; D remains unclear. The V and J ends lost 5 bases and 4 bases respectively, with 6 bases between them. Germline CDR1 SNHLY, CDR2 FYNNEI. The CDR3 covers 12 residues. The CDR3, as DNA: TGTGCCAGCAGTCGAGGGGGAAACACCATATATTTT. Its protein is CASSRGGNTIYF.

The rearrangement joins TRBV28 to TRBJ2-7; 9 bases are a match to TRBD1. The V gene end was trimmed by 1 base and the J gene end by 5 bases; junction bases not matched to a gene: 9. CDR1 and CDR2 from the germline V gene are MDHEN and SYDVKM. The CDR3 sequence is 16 residues long. Written as DNA, the CDR3 is TGTGCCAGCAGTTTATTACCGGGACAGGGTCCCCACGAGCAGTACTTC. It translates to CASSLLPGQGPHEQYF.

This clone was observed once. The chain employs TRBV7-9 and TRBJ1-1, with TRBD1 matching over 7 bases. CDR1 SEHNR and CDR2 FQNEAQ come from the germline V gene (reference sequence). The V gene end was trimmed by 7 bases and the J gene end by 3 bases; junction bases not matched to a gene: 8. This CDR3 has 14 residues. In DNA, the CDR3 is TGTGCCAGCAACCGACAGGGAGGGGACACTGAAGCTTTCTTT. Protein: CASNRQGGDTEAFF.

The chain uses TRBV19 and TRBJ2-3, with D possibly being TRBD1 (6 bases). There are 14 residues in the CDR3. V dropped 4 bases and J dropped 4 bases, with 12 bases sitting between them. Germline CDR1 and CDR2: LNHDA and SQIVND (reference sequence). The CDR3 here is CASSSGQNPDTQYF. In DNA form, the CDR3 reads TGTGCCAGTAGTAGCGGACAGAACCCAGATACGCAGTATTTT.

The V and J genes are TRBV10-3 and TRBJ1-4, with D maybe TRBD1 (6 bases). The germline V gene encodes CDR1 ENHRY and CDR2 SYGVKD. The CDR3 extends over 13 amino acids. Trimming left V 6 bases short and J 7 bases short, with 12 bases between. This CDR3 is CAISPGDGEKLFF. As DNA, the CDR3 is TGTGCCATCAGCCCAGGGGACGGTGAAAAACTGTTTTTT.

V and J are TRBV6-1 and TRBJ1-4, with TRBD1 matching over 10 bases. The V and J ends lost 6 bases and 6 bases, in that order; junction bases with no gene match: 4. Germline V CDR1 and CDR2: MNHNS, SASEGT. The CDR3 loop spans 14 amino acids. CDR3 sequence reads: CASRDRGRDEKLFF. The CDR3, as DNA: TGTGCCAGCAGAGACAGGGGGCGGGATGAAAAACTGTTTTTT.

The rearrangement links TRBV5-1 to TRBJ2-5; TRBD2 matches 10 bases. The CDR3 loop spans 17 amino acids. Germline assignment: CDR1 SGHRS and CDR2 YFSETQ. Trimming at V came to 5 bases and at J to 5 bases, leaving 15 bases not matched to a gene. This CDR3 is CASSRGGSGRPKETQYF. In DNA form, the CDR3 reads TGCGCCAGCAGTCGGGGTGGTAGCGGGAGGCCCAAGGAGACCCAGTACTTC.

The J gene is TRBJ1-2, the V gene TRBV6-5; a weak D match, TRBD1 (5 bases). CDR1 MNHEY and CDR2 SVGAGI come from the germline V gene. V was cut by 6 bases and J by 6 bases, with 5 bases left in between. The CDR3 is 10 amino acids. In nucleotides, the CDR3 is TGTGCCAGCAGAGGGGATGGCTACACCTTC. Translated: CASRGDGYTF.

The chain has TRBV7-9 and TRBJ2-5; 11 positions agree with TRBD2. The ends lost 6 bases at V and 5 bases at J; junction bases unmatched: 5. The CDR3 contains 14 residues. CDR1 and CDR2 from the germline V gene are SEHNR and FQNEAQ (reference sequence). CDR3 amino acids: CASRLLAGEETQYF. The CDR3 DNA sequence: TGTGCCAGCAGACTACTAGCGGGAGAGGAGACCCAGTACTTC.

J is TRBJ1-1 and V is TRBV4-2; TRBD1 matches 8 bases. There are 16 residues in the CDR3. CDR1 is LGHNA and CDR2 is YNFKEQ in the germline V gene. V lost 3 bases and J lost 0; bases outside the gene matches: 6. The CDR3 reads CASSQGRGQVNTEAFF. The DNA for the CDR3 is TGTGCCAGCAGCCAGGGCAGGGGGCAAGTGAACACTGAAGCTTTCTTT.

The J gene is TRBJ2-1, the V gene TRBV21-1; the table's D call of TRBD2 was not tested on the DNA. TRBV21-1 is reported as a pseudogene. CDR3 length: 15 residues. DNA of the CDR3: TGTGCCAGCAGCAAGTTCGGGACTAGTCACAATGAGCAGTTCTTC. As protein: CASSKFGTSHNEQFF.

About this clone: At one of its ends the junction is not consistent with the germline gene, which may arise from a read error. CDR3 coding DNA: TGTGCCAGCAGCCCCCAGAGACAGGAAAACTTT. Translation: CASSPQRQENF. The chain combines TRBV9 with TRBJ1-3; D is possibly TRBD1 (6 bases). CDR3 length: 11 residues. Germline V CDR1 and CDR2: SGDLS, YYNGEE.

This chain connects TRBV19 to TRBJ2-1; the D gene is possibly TRBD2 (6 bases). The V end was cut by 2 bases, the J end by 8 bases, with 13 bases between. Germline assignment: CDR1 LNHDA and CDR2 SQIVND (reference sequence). CDR3 length equals 14 residues. CDR3 nucleotide sequence: TGTGCCAGTAGTATAATAGGCAGGAGGGATGAGCAGTTCTTC. This translates into CASSIIGRRDEQFF.

V usage is TRBV10-3 and J usage is TRBJ2-1, with TRBD2 identical over 7 bases. Germline V gene sequence: CDR1 ENHRY, CDR2 SYGVKD. The CDR3 covers 16 residues. V lost 6 bases, J lost 2 bases, and 10 bases stayed unmatched. The CDR3 DNA follows: TGTGCCATCAGCACGGGAGTGGCGGGAGCCTACAATGAGCAGTTCTTC. This encodes CAISTGVAGAYNEQFF.

The chain employs TRBV6-6 and TRBJ2-2, with D possibly called TRBD1 or TRBD2 (5 bases each). CDR3 size: 15 residues. V lost 7 bases to trimming and J lost 6 bases, with 18 bases between them. Germline V gene lookup returns CDR1 MNHNY and CDR2 SVGAGI (reference sequence). The CDR3 DNA reads TGTGCCAGCATGAGGGGTCTTCACTGGGCCGGGGAGCTGTTTTTT. Translated, it gives CASMRGLHWAGELFF.

This chain links TRBV5-8 with TRBJ2-4, with a weak D call TRBD1 (6 bases). Trimming took 2 bases from V and 10 from J, leaving 13 bases between them. The CDR3 runs to 13 residues. Germline values: CDR1 SGHTS, CDR2 YDEGEE. CDR3 sequence (DNA): TGTGCCAGCAGCTTAGGGGACATAGGGATTCAGTACTTC. Translated, it gives CASSLGDIGIQYF.

The rearrangement uses TRBV27 and TRBJ2-1; 14 nucleotides agree with TRBD2. With V trimmed by 4 bases and J by 4 bases, 6 bases remained unmatched. Germline V gene sequence: CDR1 MNHEY, CDR2 SMNVEV (reference sequence). This CDR3 comprises 17 residues. The CDR3, as DNA: TGTGCCAGCAGTTCGACTAGCGGGGGGGCTTCTTACAATGAGCAGTTCTTC. It translates to CASSSTSGGASYNEQFF.

The chain has TRBV5-1 and TRBJ2-7; either TRBD1 or TRBD2 may fit D (5 bases each). From germline, CDR1 is SGHRS and CDR2 YFSETQ. Trimming removed 0 bases from V and 2 bases from J, with 12 bases in between. This CDR3 region has 15 residues. This CDR3 is CASSLVGTTTYEQYF. The CDR3 bases are TGCGCCAGCAGCTTGGTTGGGACGACAACCTACGAGCAGTACTTC.

The chain links TRBV10-3 to TRBJ2-2; no firm D call. Trimming left V 3 bases short and J 9 bases short, with 17 bases between. Germline V gene lookup returns CDR1 ENHRY and CDR2 SYGVKD. The CDR3 loop spans 15 amino acids. The CDR3 nucleotides read TGTGCCATCAGTGACAAAGCGATAGCCGACCGGGAGCTGTTTTTT. Protein: CAISDKAIADRELFF.

This chain uses TRBV6-5 with TRBJ2-1; D is unclear. CDR3 length: 14 amino acids. Trimming pared 5 bases from V and 1 base from J, leaving 9 bases between. The germline gives CDR1 MNHEY, CDR2 SVGAGI. The CDR3 nucleotides are TGTGCCAGCAGTCCTAGAATATCCTACAATGAGCAGTTCTTC. It encodes CASSPRISYNEQFF.

The chain carries TRBV18 and TRBJ2-3, with 8 bases aligning to TRBD2. CDR1 is KGHSH, CDR2 LQKENI, per germline. The junction had 2 bases not matched to a gene; V was cut back by 9 bases and J by 0 bases. This CDR3 comprises 13 residues. The CDR3 protein is CASRLASTDTQYF. The CDR3 DNA sequence: TGTGCCAGTCGACTAGCGAGCACAGATACGCAGTATTTT. The complete variable domain, with remaining parts taken from reference TRBV18 and TRBJ2-3, reads NAGVMQNPRHLVRRRGQEARLRCSPMKGHSHVYWYRQLPEEGLKFMVYLQKENIIDESGMPKERFSAEFPKEGPSILRIQQVVRGDSAAYFCASRLASTDTQYFGPGTRLTVL.